These 24 T cell receptor beta chains came from one sample sequenced in a study of T cell changes during pregnancy in multiple sclerosis (dated by TCRdb to the late 2010s). The method behind the library was the immunoSEQ multiplex PCR assay. TCRdb carries this immuneACCESS record with in-frame sequences only. Its versions omit some clonotypes, under half of them owing to an unresolved V gene in the studies checked, with the rest unexplained. The sample table contains more than 100,000 clones; only one count was recorded for around nine tenths of them. The top ten clonotypes cover about 0.93% of the sample. The sequencing here drew on peripheral blood, taken after pregnancy. All receptors come from a female donor with multiple sclerosis, enrolled in a pregnancy study.

The CDR3, as DNA: TGTGCCAGCAGCTTAGGGACTAGCTATGAGCAGTTCTTC. This sequence encodes CASSLGTSYEQFF. The chain carries TRBV7-3 and TRBJ2-1; 9 positions match TRBD2. Germline V gene data show CDR1 as SGHTA and CDR2 as FQGTGA. V was pared by 2 bases and J by 8 bases, with 1 base of the junction left unmatched. The length of the CDR3 is 13 residues.

V is TRBV7-9 and J is TRBJ1-5, with 11 positions matching TRBD1. The V segment lost 6 bases and the J segment 9 bases; nucleotides outside the gene matches: 7. Per germline, CDR1 SEHNR and CDR2 FQNEAQ (reference sequence). The CDR3 runs 14 residues. CDR3 protein: CASSSGTGGRPQHF. The DNA of the CDR3 is TGTGCCAGCAGTTCCGGGACAGGGGGGCGGCCCCAGCATTTT.

The chain employs TRBV6-1 and TRBJ2-5, with D perhaps TRBD2 (6 bases). Trimming pared 9 bases from V and 1 base from J, leaving 15 bases between. Germline V gene sequence: CDR1 MNHNS, CDR2 SASEGT. The CDR3 consists of 14 residues. For the CDR3, the DNA is TGTGCCAGTTCTCGGCGGGACGTCCAAGAGACCCAGTACTTC. Residues: CASSRRDVQETQYF.

The CDR3 bases are TGTGCCATCAGGAACGGGGAGGACGGCACTGAAGCTTTCTTT. Amino acid sequence: CAIRNGEDGTEAFF. The V gene is TRBV10-3, the J gene TRBJ1-1; no firm D call. The CDR3 has 14 amino acids. Between the trimmed V and J ends, which lost 6 bases and 4 bases, there was a span of 15 bases. Germline V gene sequence: CDR1 ENHRY, CDR2 SYGVKD.

V and J are TRBV7-8 and TRBJ1-2, with D uncertain. The length of the CDR3 is 13 residues. Germline CDR1 reads SGHVS; CDR2 reads FQNEAQ. The V gene lost 0 bases and the J gene lost 6 bases, with 8 bases spanning the gap. The CDR3 is CASSLAGLDGYTF. The CDR3 nucleotides are TGTGCCAGCAGCTTAGCCGGGTTAGATGGCTACACCTTC.

A note on this clone: Other DNA sequences within the sample encode an identical CDR3. This chain joins TRBV30 and TRBJ2-3, with D perhaps matching TRBD2 (6 bases). The CDR3 is 14 amino acids. Trimming shortened V by 0 bases and J by 1 base, and 8 bases separated the two germline ends. Germline CDR1 GTSNPN, CDR2 SVGIG (reference sequence). The CDR3 DNA reads TGTGCCTGGAGTGTCGGGGGAGGCACAGATACGCAGTATTTT. This sequence encodes CAWSVGGGTDTQYF.

The chain is built from TRBV5-1 and TRBJ1-4; the D is unclear. Germline lookup yields CDR1 SGHRS and CDR2 YFSETQ. The CDR3 length is 14 residues. Trimming took 2 bases from V and 8 from J, leaving 13 bases between them. The CDR3: CASSFAGGREKLFF. DNA for the CDR3: TGCGCCAGCAGCTTCGCGGGAGGTCGAGAAAAACTGTTTTTT.

The chain couples TRBV7-3 to TRBJ2-1; TRBD2 might be the D (6 bases). V lost 1 base to trimming and J lost 9 bases, with 10 bases between them. Germline values: CDR1 SGHTA, CDR2 FQGTGA. This CDR3 comprises 13 residues. The CDR3 nucleotides read TGTGCCAGCAGCTTAAATGTGGGAGGTGAGCAGTTCTTC. Its protein product is CASSLNVGGEQFF.

This clone was counted only a few times. V usage is TRBV27 and J usage is TRBJ1-5, with TRBD1 matching over 8 bases. The CDR3 spans 17 residues. Germline V lookup: CDR1 MNHEY, CDR2 SMNVEV (reference sequence). V lost 5 bases, J lost 1 base, and 10 bases stayed unmatched. The CDR3 DNA follows: TGTGCCAGCAGTCTAAGCGGACAGGGAGGGAGCAATCAGCCCCAGCATTTT. It is translated as CASSLSGQGGSNQPQHF.

The gene calls are TRBV28 and TRBJ2-5; TRBD1 matches at 9 bases. V lost 3 bases to trimming and J lost 5 bases; unmatched junction nucleotides: 7. Germline lookup yields CDR1 MDHEN and CDR2 SYDVKM. CDR3 length equals 15 residues. The chain's CDR3 is CASSLDTGGRETQYF. The DNA for the CDR3 is TGTGCCAGCAGTTTGGATACAGGGGGCCGGGAGACCCAGTACTTC.

The chain combines TRBV5-1 with TRBJ1-2; TRBD1 might be the D (6 bases). This CDR3 has 16 residues. V lost 2 bases, J lost 6 bases, and 20 bases lay in between. Germline V CDR1 and CDR2: SGHRS, YFSETQ. CDR3 DNA: TGCGCCAGCAGCTTCTTAGGGGGGGGGACTTATGATGGCTACACCTTC. Its protein is CASSFLGGGTYDGYTF.

This sequence joins TRBV30 and TRBJ2-5, with D uncertain. CDR3 length: 12 amino acids. CDR1 and CDR2 (germline): GTSNPN, SVGIG (reference sequence). Between the trimmed V and J ends, which lost 1 base and 2 bases, there was a span of 5 bases. In nucleotides, the CDR3 is TGTGCCTGGAGTGAACAGCAAGAGACCCAGTACTTC. The encoded protein is CAWSEQQETQYF.

The chain has TRBV27 and TRBJ2-2; tentatively, D is TRBD1 (6 bases). Germline lookup yields CDR1 MNHEY and CDR2 SMNVEV (reference sequence). The germline V and J ends were trimmed by 7 bases and 5 bases, with 17 bases remaining between them. The CDR3 sequence is 15 residues long. The CDR3 protein is CASTRGKEQTGELFF. The CDR3 coding sequence is TGTGCCAGCACTAGGGGGAAGGAACAGACCGGGGAGCTGTTTTTT.

The rearrangement joins TRBV7-3 to TRBJ2-3; D ambiguous. The CDR3 consists of 14 residues. Trimming pared 1 base from V and 0 bases from J, leaving 5 bases between. Germline CDR1 is SGHTA and CDR2 is FQGTGA. CDR3 loop: CASSLRASTDTQYF. CDR3 sequence (DNA): TGTGCCAGCAGCTTAAGGGCTAGCACAGATACGCAGTATTTT.

The chain uses TRBV2 and TRBJ2-7, with D uncertain. The ends were cut back, 5 bases at V and 0 bases at J, with 8 bases in the middle. This CDR3 is built from 13 residues. Germline-derived CDR1 and CDR2 are SNHLY and FYNNEI. CDR3 coding DNA: TGTGCCAGCAGTACTGGAGTCTCCTACGAGCAGTACTTC. Its protein product is CASSTGVSYEQYF.

This chain's CDR3 is CASSQPIDGLARTYNEQFF. The CDR3 coding sequence is TGCGCCAGCAGCCAGCCGATTGACGGACTAGCGCGAACGTACAATGAGCAGTTCTTC. The chain uses TRBV4-1 and TRBJ2-1, with 9 bases lining up with TRBD2. V trimming: 3 bases; J trimming: 4 bases; junction bases outside the gene matches: 16. Germline-derived CDR1 and CDR2 are MGHRA and YSYEKL. This CDR3 contains 19 residues.

The rearrangement uses TRBV27 and TRBJ2-1, with 9 bases matching TRBD2. Germline CDR1 and CDR2: MNHEY and SMNVEV (reference sequence). V trimming: 6 bases; J trimming: 8 bases; junction bases outside the gene matches: 11. This CDR3 spans 15 amino acids. In DNA form, the CDR3 reads TGTGCCAGCAGCCCTCTGGCGGGAGGGATGGATGAGCAGTTCTTC. This encodes CASSPLAGGMDEQFF.

The chain carries TRBV13 and TRBJ2-7, with 10 bases fitting TRBD1. The CDR3 sequence is 15 residues long. The J segment lost 5 bases and the V segment lost 5 bases, leaving 9 bases of the junction unmatched. Germline values: CDR1 PRHDT, CDR2 FYEKMQ (reference sequence). DNA of the CDR3: TGTGCCAGCAGCCAGCGGACAGGGGGTTTTGACGAGCAGTACTTC. Amino acids: CASSQRTGGFDEQYF. Filled out from reference TRBV13 and TRBJ2-7, the complete variable domain reads AAGVIQSPRHLIKEKRETATLKCYPIPRHDTVYWYQQGPGQDPQFLISFYEKMQSDKGSIPDRFSAQQFSDYHSELNMSSLELGDSALYFCASSQRTGGFDEQYFGPGTRLTVT.

This chain links TRBV14 with TRBJ2-1; D gene uncertain. The CDR3 loop spans 18 amino acids. Trimming pared 3 bases from V and 4 bases from J, leaving 22 bases between. Looked up from germline, CDR1 is SGHDN and CDR2 is FVKESK. The CDR3 sequence is CASSQRRPNVIPYNEQFF. DNA of the CDR3: TGTGCCAGCAGCCAGAGGAGACCCAACGTAATCCCATACAATGAGCAGTTCTTC.

The rearrangement joins TRBV19 to TRBJ1-5; no firm D call. Germline CDR1 LNHDA, CDR2 SQIVND (reference sequence). This CDR3 is 14 amino acids long. The V end lost 3 bases, the J end lost 0 bases, and 6 bases lay between the germline ends. Here the CDR3 reads CASSILYSNQPQHF. As DNA, the CDR3 is TGTGCCAGTAGTATTTTATATAGCAATCAGCCCCAGCATTTT.

The V and J genes are TRBV9 and TRBJ2-5, with 9 bases lining up with TRBD1. Germline V gene lookup returns CDR1 SGDLS and CDR2 YYNGEE. V shed 4 bases, J shed 4 bases, and the junction held 11 bases outside the gene matches. This CDR3 is 16 amino acids long. For the CDR3, the DNA is TGTGCCAGCAGCCCTACCGGACAGGGGATATTAGAGACCCAGTACTTC. It translates to CASSPTGQGILETQYF.

CDR3 amino acids: CASSLPGASSNYGYTF. The DNA for the CDR3 is TGCGCCAGCAGCTTGCCAGGGGCAAGTTCAAACTATGGCTACACCTTC. V usage is TRBV5-1 and J usage is TRBJ1-2; TRBD1 is a possible D gene (6 bases). Germline CDR1 and CDR2: SGHRS and YFSETQ. The CDR3 loop spans 16 amino acids. V gave up 1 base and J gave up 2 bases, with 15 bases separating them.

This rearrangement joins TRBV28 to TRBJ2-7, with D maybe TRBD2 (5 bases). The V gene lost 10 bases and the J gene lost 0 bases, with 16 bases spanning the gap. CDR3 length: 14 residues. Germline values: CDR1 MDHEN, CDR2 SYDVKM. For the CDR3, the DNA is TGTGCCACCGAAACCGGGATAACCTCCTACGAGCAGTACTTC. Protein: CATETGITSYEQYF.

The V gene is TRBV6-4, the J gene TRBJ2-5; 8 positions match TRBD1. Germline V lookup: CDR1 MRHNA, CDR2 SNTAGT. J gave up 1 base and V 5 bases, and 6 bases lay outside the gene matches. This CDR3 comprises 15 residues. The DNA for the CDR3 is TGTGCCAGCAGTCCGGGACAGGAGCTCCAAGAGACCCAGTACTTC. Amino acids: CASSPGQELQETQYF.